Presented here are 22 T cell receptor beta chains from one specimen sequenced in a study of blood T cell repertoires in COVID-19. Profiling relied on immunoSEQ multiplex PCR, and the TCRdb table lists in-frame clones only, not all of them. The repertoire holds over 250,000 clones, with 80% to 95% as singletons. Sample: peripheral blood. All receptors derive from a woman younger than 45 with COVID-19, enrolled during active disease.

Here the CDR3 DNA reads TGTGCCAGCAGCTTAGTGGGTCGGGGTGAAGCTTTCTTT. Amino acid sequence: CASSLVGRGEAFF. This chain uses TRBV7-8 with TRBJ1-1; D unresolved. The V end lost 1 base, the J end lost 7 bases, and 10 bases lay between the germline ends. Germline V gene data show CDR1 as SGHVS and CDR2 as FQNEAQ. This CDR3 contains 13 residues.

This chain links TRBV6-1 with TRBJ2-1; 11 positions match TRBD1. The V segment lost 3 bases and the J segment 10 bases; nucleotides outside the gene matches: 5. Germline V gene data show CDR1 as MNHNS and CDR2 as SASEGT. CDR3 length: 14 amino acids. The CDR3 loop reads CASSEDRGRLEQFF. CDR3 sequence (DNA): TGTGCCAGCAGTGAGGACAGGGGGCGATTGGAGCAGTTCTTC.

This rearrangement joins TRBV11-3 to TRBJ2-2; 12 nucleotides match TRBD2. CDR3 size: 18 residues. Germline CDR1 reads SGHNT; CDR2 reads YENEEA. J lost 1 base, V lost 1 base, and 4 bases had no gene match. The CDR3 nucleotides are TGTGCCAGCAGCTTAGCTAGCGGGAGGGCCGGGAACACCGGGGAGCTGTTTTTT. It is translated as CASSLASGRAGNTGELFF.

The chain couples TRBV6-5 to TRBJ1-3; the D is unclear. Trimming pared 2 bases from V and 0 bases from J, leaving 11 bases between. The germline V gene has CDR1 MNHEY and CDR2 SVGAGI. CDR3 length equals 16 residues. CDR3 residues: CASSYPRSSSGNTIYF. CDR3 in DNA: TGTGCCAGCAGTTACCCCCGTTCGAGCTCTGGAAACACCATATATTTT.

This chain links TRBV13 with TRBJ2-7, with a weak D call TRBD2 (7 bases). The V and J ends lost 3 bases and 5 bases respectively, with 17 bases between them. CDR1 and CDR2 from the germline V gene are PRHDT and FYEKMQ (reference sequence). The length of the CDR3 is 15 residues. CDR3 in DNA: TGTGCCAGCAGCTTTATGGGGGGGGCGCCCAACGAGCAGTACTTC. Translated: CASSFMGGAPNEQYF.

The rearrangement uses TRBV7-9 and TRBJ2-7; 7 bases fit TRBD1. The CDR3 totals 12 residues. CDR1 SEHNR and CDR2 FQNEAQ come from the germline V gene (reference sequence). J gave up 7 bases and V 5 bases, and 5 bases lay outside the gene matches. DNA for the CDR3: TGTGCCAGCAGCCGGGGACAGTCGGAGCAGTACTTC. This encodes CASSRGQSEQYF.

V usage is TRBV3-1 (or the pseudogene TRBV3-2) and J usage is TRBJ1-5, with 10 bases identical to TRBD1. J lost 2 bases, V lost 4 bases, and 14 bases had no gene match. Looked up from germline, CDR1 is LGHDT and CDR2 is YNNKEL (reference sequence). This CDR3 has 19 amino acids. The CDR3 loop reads CASSPGQGVDVERNQPQHF. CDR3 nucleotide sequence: TGTGCCAGCAGCCCCGGACAGGGGGTCGATGTTGAGCGCAATCAGCCCCAGCATTTT.

The CDR3: CASSAGTGDTEAFF. As DNA, the CDR3 is TGTGCCAGCAGCGCCGGGACAGGGGATACTGAAGCTTTCTTT. The chain joins TRBV2 to TRBJ1-1; TRBD1 agrees at 10 bases. The CDR3 runs 14 residues. The V gene's germline CDR1 is SNHLY and CDR2 FYNNEI. Losses at the gene ends were 6 bases for V and 5 bases for J; bases not matched to a gene: 6.

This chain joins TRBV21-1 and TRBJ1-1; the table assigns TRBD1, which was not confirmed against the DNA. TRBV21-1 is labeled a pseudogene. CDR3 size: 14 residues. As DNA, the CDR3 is TGTGCCAGCAGCTTCAGGGGATCGAACACTGAAGCTTTCTTT. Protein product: CASSFRGSNTEAFF.

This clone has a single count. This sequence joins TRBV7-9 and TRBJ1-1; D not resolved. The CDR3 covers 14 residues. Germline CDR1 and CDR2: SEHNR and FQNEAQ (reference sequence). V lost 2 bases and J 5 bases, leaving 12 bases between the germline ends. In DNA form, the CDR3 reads TGTGCCAGCAGCTTACAGGCGTTAGCGACTGAAGCTTTCTTT. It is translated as CASSLQALATEAFF. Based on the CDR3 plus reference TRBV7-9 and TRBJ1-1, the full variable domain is DTGVSQNPRHKITKRGQNVTFRCDPISEHNRLYWYRQTLGQGPEFLTYFQNEAQLEKSRLLSDRFSAERPKGSFSTLEIQRTEQGDSAMYLCASSLQALATEAFFGQGTRLTVV.

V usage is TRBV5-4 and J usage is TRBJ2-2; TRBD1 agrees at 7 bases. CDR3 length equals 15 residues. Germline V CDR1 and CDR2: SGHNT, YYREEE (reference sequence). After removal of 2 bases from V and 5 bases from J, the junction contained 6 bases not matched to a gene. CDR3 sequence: CASSFPPGQTGELFF. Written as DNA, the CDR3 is TGTGCCAGCAGCTTTCCCCCGGGACAGACCGGGGAGCTGTTTTTT. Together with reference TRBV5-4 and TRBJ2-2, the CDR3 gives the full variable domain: ETGVTQSPTHLIKTRGQQVTLRCSSQSGHNTVSWYQQALGQGPQFIFQYYREEENGRGNFPPRFSGLQFPNYSSELNVNALELDDSALYLCASSFPPGQTGELFFGEGSRLTVL.

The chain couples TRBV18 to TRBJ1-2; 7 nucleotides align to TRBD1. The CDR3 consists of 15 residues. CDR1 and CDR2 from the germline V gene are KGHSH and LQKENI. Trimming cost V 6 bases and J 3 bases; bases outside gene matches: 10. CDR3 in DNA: TGTGCCAGCTCGCAGCCCGGGACAGACTACTATGGCTACACCTTC. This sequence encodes CASSQPGTDYYGYTF.

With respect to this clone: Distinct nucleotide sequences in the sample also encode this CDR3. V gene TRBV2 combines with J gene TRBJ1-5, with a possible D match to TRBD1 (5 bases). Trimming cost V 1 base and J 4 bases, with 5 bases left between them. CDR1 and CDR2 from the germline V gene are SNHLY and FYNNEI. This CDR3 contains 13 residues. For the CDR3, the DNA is TGTGCCAGCAGTGAAGAGGGGAATCAGCCCCAGCATTTT. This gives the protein CASSEEGNQPQHF.

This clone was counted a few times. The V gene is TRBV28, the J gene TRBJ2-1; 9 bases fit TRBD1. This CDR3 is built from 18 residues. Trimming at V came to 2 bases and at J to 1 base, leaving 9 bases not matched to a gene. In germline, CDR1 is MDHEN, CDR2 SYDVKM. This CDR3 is CASSLGGQGAFSYNEQFF. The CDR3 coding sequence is TGTGCCAGCAGTTTAGGGGGACAGGGAGCCTTTTCCTACAATGAGCAGTTCTTC. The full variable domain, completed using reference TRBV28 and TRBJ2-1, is DVKVTQSSRYLVKRTGEKVFLECVQDMDHENMFWYRQDPGLGLRLIYFSYDVKMKEKGDIPEGYSVSREKKERFSLILESASTNQTSMYLCASSLGGQGAFSYNEQFFGPGTRLTVL.

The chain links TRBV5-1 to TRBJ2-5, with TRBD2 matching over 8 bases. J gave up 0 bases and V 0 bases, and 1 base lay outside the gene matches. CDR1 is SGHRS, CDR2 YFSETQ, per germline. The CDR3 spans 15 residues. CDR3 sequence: CASSLDGRDQETQYF. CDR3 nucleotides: TGCGCCAGCAGCTTGGACGGGAGGGACCAAGAGACCCAGTACTTC.

CDR3 amino acids: CASSDRDRGIYEQFF. CDR3 bases: TGTGCCAGCAGCGACCGGGACAGGGGGATATATGAGCAGTTCTTC. The gene calls are TRBV27 and TRBJ2-1; 11 bases match TRBD1. Germline lookup yields CDR1 MNHEY and CDR2 SMNVEV (reference sequence). V shed 6 bases and J 8 bases; nucleotides not matched to a gene: 9. The CDR3 spans 15 residues.

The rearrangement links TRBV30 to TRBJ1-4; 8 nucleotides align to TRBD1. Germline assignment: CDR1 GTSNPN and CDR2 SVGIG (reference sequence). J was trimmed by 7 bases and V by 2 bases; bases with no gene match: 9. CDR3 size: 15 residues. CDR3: CAWSRGQGAVEKLFF. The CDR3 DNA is TGTGCCTGGAGTAGAGGGCAGGGGGCGGTTGAAAAACTGTTTTTT.

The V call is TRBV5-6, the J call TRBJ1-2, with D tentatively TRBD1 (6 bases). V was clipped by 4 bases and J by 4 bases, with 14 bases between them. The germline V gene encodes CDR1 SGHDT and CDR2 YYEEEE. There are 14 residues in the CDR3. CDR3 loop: CASSRWTEIYGYTF. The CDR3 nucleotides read TGTGCCAGCAGCAGATGGACAGAAATCTATGGCTACACCTTC.

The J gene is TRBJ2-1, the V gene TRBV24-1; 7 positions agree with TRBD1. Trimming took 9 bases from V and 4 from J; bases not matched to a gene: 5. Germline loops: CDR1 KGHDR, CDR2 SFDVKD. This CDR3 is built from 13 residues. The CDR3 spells CATGLGQYNEQFF. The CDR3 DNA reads TGTGCCACCGGCTTGGGACAGTACAATGAGCAGTTCTTC.

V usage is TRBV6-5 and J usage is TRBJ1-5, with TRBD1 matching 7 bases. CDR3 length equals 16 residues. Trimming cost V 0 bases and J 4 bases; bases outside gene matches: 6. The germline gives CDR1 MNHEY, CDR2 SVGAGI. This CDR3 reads CASSYSGTGANQPQHF. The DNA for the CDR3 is TGTGCCAGCAGTTACTCCGGAACAGGGGCAAATCAGCCCCAGCATTTT.

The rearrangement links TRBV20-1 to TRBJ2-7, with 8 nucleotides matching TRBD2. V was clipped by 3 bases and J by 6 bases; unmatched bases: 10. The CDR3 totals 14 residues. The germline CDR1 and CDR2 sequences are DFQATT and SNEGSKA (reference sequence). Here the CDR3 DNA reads TGCAGTGCTAGTTCCGGGACTAGTCTCTCCGAGCAGTACTTC. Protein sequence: CSASSGTSLSEQYF.

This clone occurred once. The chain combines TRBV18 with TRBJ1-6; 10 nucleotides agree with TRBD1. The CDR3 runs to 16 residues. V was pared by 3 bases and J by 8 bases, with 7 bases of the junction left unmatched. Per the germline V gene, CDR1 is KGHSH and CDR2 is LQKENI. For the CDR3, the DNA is TGTGCCAGCTCACCGAACCTGACAGGGGGCGATTCACCCCTCCACTTT. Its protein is CASSPNLTGGDSPLHF.